Below, 20 T cell receptor beta chains from the same sample are listed, as sequenced in a study of tumor-infiltrating lymphocytes in primary liver carcinoma. TCR beta cDNA was made from approximately 500 ng total RNA with a constant-region primer. Three nested multiplex PCR rounds of slightly modified ARM-PCR generated TCR beta libraries. With TRBV1-TRBV30 forward primers and a C-beta reverse primer, the first two PCR rounds were run for around 11 cycles each. TCRdb passed the multiplex PCR reads through MiXCR, listing each CDR3 protein once. The table includes more than 150,000 distinct CDR3 sequences, 60% detected once. Germline DNA was also extracted, and blood RNA was taken from unsorted whole blood. The sequenced sample was peripheral blood. These receptor sequences come from a middle-aged man with primary liver carcinoma and hepatitis B virus infection.

This clonotype has a count of ten or more. V usage is TRBV11-2 and J usage is TRBJ2-7; D not resolved. The V end was cut by 1 base, the J end by 4 bases, with 5 bases between. From germline, CDR1 is SGHAT and CDR2 FQNNGV. This CDR3 contains 12 residues. The CDR3 nucleotides read TGTGCCAGCAGCTTAGTTGGGTACGAGCAGTACTTC. This codes for CASSLVGYEQYF. The full variable domain, in which reference TRBV11-2 and TRBJ2-7 provide the parts outside the CDR3, is EAGVAQSPRYKIIEKRQSVAFWCNPISGHATLYWYQQILGQGPKLLIQFQNNGVVDDSQLPKDRFSAERLKGVDSTLKIQPAKLEDSAVYLCASSLVGYEQYFGPGTRLTVT.

On this clonotype: An end of the junction does not agree with germline; a read error may underlie this. V and J are TRBV4-2 and TRBJ2-7, with D perhaps TRBD1 (5 bases). The CDR3 extends over 15 amino acids. Germline V gives CDR1 LGHNA, CDR2 YNFKEQ. CDR3 in DNA: TGTGTCAGCAGCCAGAACCTTGGGGCGGCCTACGAGCAGTACTTC. Residues: CVSSQNLGAAYEQYF.

This clonotype turned up a few times. The chain joins TRBV13 to TRBJ1-1, with 7 bases fitting TRBD1. This CDR3 contains 12 residues. The J segment lost 5 bases and the V segment lost 7 bases, leaving 4 bases of the junction unmatched. CDR1 and CDR2 from the germline V gene are PRHDT and FYEKMQ (reference sequence). In nucleotides, the CDR3 is TGTGCCAGCATCCAGGGGGGTACTGAAGCTTTCTTT. The encoded protein is CASIQGGTEAFF. Together with reference TRBV13 and TRBJ1-1, the CDR3 gives the full variable domain: AAGVIQSPRHLIKEKRETATLKCYPIPRHDTVYWYQQGPGQDPQFLISFYEKMQSDKGSIPDRFSAQQFSDYHSELNMSSLELGDSALYFCASIQGGTEAFFGQGTRLTVV.

This clonotype was picked up a small number of times. This chain uses TRBV12-3 or TRBV12-4 with TRBJ2-1; a possible D gene is TRBD1 (5 bases). The CDR3 contains 16 residues. Trimming stripped 6 bases from V and 4 bases from J, with 19 bases between. The CDR3 sequence: CASRKNRSPTYNEQFF. CDR3 DNA sequence: TGTGCCAGCAGAAAAAACAGGTCCCCTACTTACAATGAGCAGTTCTTC.

Regarding this clonotype: The junction departs from germline at one end; a sequencing error may be responsible. This chain connects TRBV11-2 to TRBJ2-1; D is possibly TRBD2 (6 bases). The CDR3 covers 14 residues. Germline V lookup: CDR1 SGHAT, CDR2 FQNNGV. The CDR3 DNA is TGTGCCAGCAGCCCTAGCGTGAACTACAATGAGCAATTCTTC. Translated, it gives CASSPSVNYNEQFF.

Only a few counts were recorded for this clonotype. V is TRBV29-1 and J is TRBJ2-7; 9 bases agree with TRBD1. The CDR3 contains 14 residues. Trimming removed 0 bases from V and 6 bases from J; junction bases left unmatched: 6. Germline values: CDR1 SQVTM, CDR2 ANQGSEA. CDR3 bases: TGCAGCGTTGAAGAACAGGACAGGGGACGCGAGCAGTACTTC. This encodes CSVEEQDRGREQYF.

This clonotype was found once. Possible read error: a much larger clone is one base away. J is TRBJ1-4 and V is TRBV10-3; TRBD1 aligns across 10 bases. CDR1 is ENHRY and CDR2 is SYGVKD in the germline V gene. The CDR3 consists of 15 residues. The CDR3 nucleotides read TGTGCCGTCAGTCCCGGGACAGGGGATAATGAAAAACTGTTTTTT. It encodes CAVSPGTGDNEKLFF.

This clonotype was counted between two and nine times. The chain carries TRBV6-6 and TRBJ2-7; tentatively, D is TRBD1 (9 bases). The length of the CDR3 is 17 residues. Germline CDR1 and CDR2: MNHNY and SVGAGI (reference sequence). V was shortened by 6 bases and J by 6 bases, with 27 bases between the two germline ends. CDR3 residues: CASRPLPGTRGQGEQYF. In DNA form, the CDR3 reads TGTGCCAGCAGGCCGCTGCCCGGGACTAGGGGACAGGGCGAGCAGTACTTC.

Turning to this clonotype: Possible read error: a much larger clone is one base away. The chain carries TRBV29-1 and TRBJ2-3, with TRBD2 matching 8 bases. The V gene end was trimmed by 7 bases and the J gene end by 5 bases; junction bases not matched to a gene: 11. This CDR3 is 14 amino acids long. Germline loops: CDR1 SQVTM, CDR2 ANQGSEA. CDR3 sequence reads: CSDDDGRAGDTQYF. CDR3 in DNA: TGCAGCGATGATGACGGGAGGGCAGGAGATACGCAGTATTTT.

The chain recombines TRBV7-9 with TRBJ2-1, with TRBD2 matching over 10 bases. The junction had 4 bases not matched to a gene; V was cut back by 8 bases and J by 3 bases. Germline CDR1 reads SEHNR; CDR2 reads FQNEAQ (reference sequence). CDR3 length equals 14 residues. In DNA, the CDR3 is TGTGCCAGCCCCGGGACTAGCGTCTACAATGAGCAGTTCTTC. Protein: CASPGTSVYNEQFF.

Remarks on this clonotype: Germline is not matched at one junction end, which may reflect a read error. The chain employs TRBV11-2 and TRBJ2-7; TRBD1 matches at 9 bases. Germline V lookup: CDR1 SGHAT, CDR2 FQNNGV. The CDR3 runs to 15 residues. CDR3: CASSKSAGQGGERYF. The CDR3 DNA follows: TGTGCCAGCAGCAAGAGTGCGGGACAGGGTGGCGAGCGGTACTTC.

This chain connects TRBV6-5 to TRBJ1-6, with 8 bases identical to TRBD1. After removal of 2 bases from V and 12 bases from J, the junction contained 6 bases not matched to a gene. This CDR3 has 14 amino acids. Germline V gene data show CDR1 as MNHEY and CDR2 as SVGAGI. CDR3 region: CASSYGQGTLPLHF. CDR3 in DNA: TGTGCCAGCAGTTACGGACAGGGTACGCTACCCCTCCACTTT.

This chain connects TRBV30 to TRBJ2-1; 9 bases match TRBD1. Per the germline V gene, CDR1 is GTSNPN and CDR2 is SVGIG (reference sequence). CDR3 size: 15 residues. V dropped 0 bases and J dropped 8; count of bases not matched to a gene: 8. CDR3 bases: TGTGCCTGGAGTGTCCGGGACAGGGAGTACGATGAGCAGTTCTTC. Translated, it gives CAWSVRDREYDEQFF.

V gene TRBV2 combines with J gene TRBJ1-1, with D possibly being TRBD1 (5 bases). Germline V gene data show CDR1 as SNHLY and CDR2 as FYNNEI. Trimming took 8 bases from V and 1 from J, leaving 8 bases between them. There are 12 residues in the CDR3. The CDR3 DNA reads as TGTGCCAGCGGAGGGGAGAACACTGAAGCTTTCTTT. It is translated as CASGGENTEAFF.

About this clonotype: Because the CDR3 is missing its conserved closing phenylalanine or tryptophan, this is likely a read error. The DNA is omitted, as the CDR3 cannot be located on it reliably, and the CDR3 follows TCRdb's listing. V gene TRBV29-1 combines with J gene TRBJ2-5; the table's D call, TRBD1, has no DNA check behind it. CDR1 and CDR2 (germline): SQVTM, ANQGSEA. Including both end residues, the CDR3 is 14 amino acids long. The CDR3 spells CSARLTGGDETRYS.

This chain uses TRBV12-3 or TRBV12-4 with TRBJ1-1, with TRBD1 as a possible D gene (6 bases). With 3 bases removed from V and 0 bases from J, the gap between germline ends came to 8 bases. The CDR3 extends over 14 amino acids. The CDR3 spells CASSLQGMNTEAFF. The CDR3 region has the DNA TGTGCCAGCAGTTTGCAGGGGATGAACACTGAAGCTTTCTTT.

This sequence joins TRBV5-1 and TRBJ1-1, with D uncertain. Germline-derived CDR1 and CDR2 are SGHRS and YFSETQ. The CDR3 sequence is 14 residues long. Trimming cost V 0 bases and J 3 bases, with 9 bases left between them. The CDR3 nucleotides read TGCGCCAGCAGCTTGGCCGATAGACACACTGAAGCTTTCTTT. Translation gives CASSLADRHTEAFF.

This clonotype has more than one count but fewer than ten. This sequence joins TRBV5-5 and TRBJ1-5, with D unresolved. In germline, CDR1 is SGHKS, CDR2 YYEKEE (reference sequence). CDR3 length equals 13 residues. Deletions cut 2 bases from V and 2 bases from J, with 5 bases between. The CDR3 region has the DNA TGTGCCAGCAGCTTTGATGGCAATCAGCCCCAGCATTTT. Translating it yields CASSFDGNQPQHF.

The count of this clonotype is one. Germline and junction disagree at one end, which may indicate a read error. The chain uses TRBV6-2 or TRBV6-3 and TRBJ2-7, with D hard to call. The CDR3 has 16 amino acids. CDR1 and CDR2 from the germline V gene are MNHEY and SVGEGT. CDR3 DNA sequence: TGTGCAAGCAGTTACCGTGAGGACCTGCTAACCTACGAGCAGTACTTC. Its protein product is CASSYREDLLTYEQYF.

With respect to this clonotype: A clone one base away is much larger, so this may be a read error. The chain is built from TRBV11-1 and TRBJ2-3; D not certain. The V gene's germline CDR1 is SGHAT and CDR2 FQDESV (reference sequence). The CDR3 is 15 residues long. The CDR3 DNA is TGTGCCAGCAGCCTCCTTTCTTCGCACACATATACGCAGTATTTT. Protein: CASSLLSSHTYTQYF. Full variable domain (missing parts from reference TRBV11-1 and TRBJ2-3): EAEVAQSPRYKITEKSQAVAFWCDPISGHATLYWYRQILGQGPELLVQFQDESVVDDSQLPKDRFSAERLKGVDSTLKIQPAELGDSAMYLCASSLLSSHTYTQYFGPGTRLTVL.